A single sample gave rise to the 10 T cell receptor beta chains below, sequenced in a study of cytomegalovirus exposure and HLA in healthy donors (dated by TCRdb to 2017 to 2019). Receptor libraries were prepared by the immunoSEQ multiplex PCR assay. This is the immuneACCESS table as TCRdb keeps it, with only in-frame sequences that have V and J called. A part of the clones is gone; compared with another copy, unresolved V genes explain less than half, and the rest is unexplained. The table for this sample lists about 140,000 clones; roughly nine tenths of them were counted only once. Under 0.8% of the sample is held by the ten biggest clonotypes. The material sequenced was PBMCs. The receptors originated from a man younger than 35 in good health and CMV-seronegative.

This clone was counted only a few times. This rearrangement joins TRBV2 to TRBJ1-2; D is uncertain. Trimming left V 7 bases short and J 5 bases short, with 17 bases between. Germline-derived CDR1 and CDR2 are SNHLY and FYNNEI. CDR3 length equals 14 residues. DNA for the CDR3: TGTGCCAGCACCGTAACCCGGGAGCAATATGGCTACACCTTC. Its protein is CASTVTREQYGYTF.

The chain employs TRBV15 and TRBJ2-7; 7 bases are a match to TRBD1. J was trimmed by 5 bases and V by 4 bases; bases with no gene match: 2. The CDR3 is 12 residues long. Germline lookup yields CDR1 LNHNV and CDR2 YYDKDF (reference sequence). In DNA form, the CDR3 reads TGTGCCACCAGCACAACAGGGGACGAGCAGTACGTC. It translates to CATSTTGDEQYV.

This clone is judged medium-sized (0.01 to 0.1%). V gene TRBV6-4 combines with J gene TRBJ2-3; 7 bases are a match to TRBD2. CDR1 and CDR2 (germline): MRHNA, SNTAGT. This CDR3 is built from 15 residues. Trimming cost V 4 bases and J 0 bases; bases outside gene matches: 4. The CDR3 nucleotides are TGTGCCAGCAGTGTAGGGACTATTAGCACAGATACGCAGTATTTT. Protein sequence: CASSVGTISTDTQYF.

The J gene is TRBJ1-5, the V gene TRBV19; 7 bases match TRBD1. Germline V gene sequence: CDR1 LNHDA, CDR2 SQIVND (reference sequence). The CDR3 loop spans 17 amino acids. Losses at the gene ends were 5 bases for V and 0 bases for J; bases not matched to a gene: 10. The CDR3 DNA reads TGTGCCAGTAGTCCGAGACAGGGCCCCTATAGCAATCAGCCCCAGCATTTT. Translation: CASSPRQGPYSNQPQHF.

This rearrangement joins TRBV18 to TRBJ1-1, with D uncertain. CDR1 KGHSH and CDR2 LQKENI come from the germline V gene. This CDR3 has 16 amino acids. The V and J ends lost 2 bases and 0 bases respectively, with 13 bases between them. This CDR3 reads CASSPSAATMNTEAFF. The DNA of the CDR3 is TGTGCCAGCTCACCATCAGCCGCGACTATGAACACTGAAGCTTTCTTT.

This clone has just one count. The V call is TRBV4-1, the J call TRBJ1-1; D unresolved. V was cut by 1 base and J by 1 base, with 13 bases left in between. The CDR3 is 16 residues long. CDR1 is MGHRA, CDR2 YSYEKL, per germline. CDR3 in amino acids: CASSQVLGRPNTEAFF. DNA of the CDR3: TGCGCCAGCAGCCAAGTATTGGGCAGGCCGAACACTGAAGCTTTCTTT.

V and J are TRBV2 and TRBJ1-1, with 10 bases lining up with TRBD1. The germline CDR1 and CDR2 sequences are SNHLY and FYNNEI. The CDR3 loop spans 15 amino acids. Unmatched junction bases numbered 7, after V lost 7 bases and J lost 2 bases. CDR3 protein: CASKGQGLRNTEAFF. The CDR3 DNA reads as TGTGCCAGCAAGGGACAGGGGCTGCGTAACACTGAAGCTTTCTTT.

The chain uses TRBV14 and TRBJ2-7; 7 bases fit TRBD1. With V trimmed by 1 base and J by 4 bases, 1 base remained unmatched. Germline V gene sequence: CDR1 SGHDN, CDR2 FVKESK. The CDR3 is 13 amino acids. The CDR3 here is CASSQGQGYEQYV. CDR3 DNA: TGTGCCAGCAGCCAAGGACAGGGTTACGAGCAGTACGTC.

This chain uses TRBV7-2 with TRBJ2-5; tentatively, D is TRBD2 (6 bases). Germline V gives CDR1 SGHTA, CDR2 FQGNSA. V gave up 1 base and J gave up 5 bases, with 8 bases separating them. The CDR3 covers 13 residues. For the CDR3, the DNA is TGTGCCAGCAGCTTAGGCGGGATGGAGACCCAGTACTTC. It specifies CASSLGGMETQYF. Supplemented by reference TRBV7-2 and TRBJ2-5, the full variable domain reads GAGVSQSPSNKVTEKGKDVELRCDPISGHTALYWYRQSLGQGLEFLIYFQGNSAPDKSGLPSDRFSAERTGGSVSTLTIQRTQQEDSAVYLCASSLGGMETQYFGPGTRLLVL.

The V and J genes are TRBV9 and TRBJ1-2, with D perhaps matching TRBD1 (5 bases). Trimming left V 0 bases short and J 7 bases short, with 10 bases between. Germline CDR1 is SGDLS and CDR2 is YYNGEE. This CDR3 spans 13 amino acids. The CDR3 reads CASSVGGLRGYTF. The CDR3 DNA sequence: TGTGCCAGCAGCGTAGGGGGACTGCGTGGCTACACCTTC. The variable domain in full, with the rest retrieved from reference TRBV9 and TRBJ1-2, is DSGVTQTPKHLITATGQRVTLRCSPRSGDLSVYWYQQSLDQGLQFLIQYYNGEERAKGNILERFSAQQFPDLHSELNLSSLELGDSALYFCASSVGGLRGYTFGSGTRLTVV.